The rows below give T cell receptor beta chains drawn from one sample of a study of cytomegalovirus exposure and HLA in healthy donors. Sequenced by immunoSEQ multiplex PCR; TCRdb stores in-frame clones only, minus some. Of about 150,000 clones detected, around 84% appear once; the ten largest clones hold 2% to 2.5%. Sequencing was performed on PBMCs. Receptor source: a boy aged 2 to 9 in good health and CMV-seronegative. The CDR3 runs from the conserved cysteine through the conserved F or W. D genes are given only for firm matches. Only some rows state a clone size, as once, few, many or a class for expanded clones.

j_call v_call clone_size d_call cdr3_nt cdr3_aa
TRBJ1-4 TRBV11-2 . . TGTGCCAGCAGCTTTTTTCCTGGAGGTGAAAAACTGTTTTTT CASSFFPGGEKLFF
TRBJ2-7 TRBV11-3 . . TGTGCCAGCAGCTCCGACTTGTCGCTTCAGAAGCAGTACTTC CASSSDLSLQKQYF
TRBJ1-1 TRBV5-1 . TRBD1 TGCGCCAGCAGCGCGGGGACAGCGAACACTGAAGCTTTCTTT CASSAGTANTEAFF
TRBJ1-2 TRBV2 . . TGTGCCAGCATTCCCGGGAGTGGCTACACCTTC CASIPGSGYTF
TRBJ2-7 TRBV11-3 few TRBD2 TGTGCCAGCAGCCCCGGGACTAGCGGCTACGAGCAGTACTTC CASSPGTSGYEQYF
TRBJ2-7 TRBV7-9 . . TGTTCCAGCAGCGCGGGTCACGAGCAGTACTTC CSSSAGHEQYF
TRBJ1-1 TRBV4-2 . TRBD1 TGTGCCAGCAGCCAAGATTTTTCAGGGGGCACTGAAGCTTTCTTT CASSQDFSGGTEAFF
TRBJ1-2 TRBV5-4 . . TGTGCCAGCAGCGGACTTAGGACAGAGATAAACTATGGCTACACCTTC CASSGLRTEINYGYTF
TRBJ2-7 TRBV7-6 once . TGTGCCAGCAGCTTAGGCGGAGAATCCTACGAGCAGTACTTC CASSLGGESYEQYF
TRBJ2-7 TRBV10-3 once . TGTGCCATCAGTGATTCCGTTAACGAGCAGTACTTC CAISDSVNEQYF
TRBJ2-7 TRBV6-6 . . TGTGCCAGCCGGGACTTAAACTACGAGCAGTACTTC CASRDLNYEQYF
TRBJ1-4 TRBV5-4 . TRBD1 TGTGCCAGCAGCCGCGAGCCGAATAGCAGGGGGCCAAGAGCTAATGAAAAACTGTTTTTT CASSREPNSRGPRANEKLFF
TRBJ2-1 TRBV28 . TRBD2 TGTGCCAGCAGTTTGGGTACTAGCGGGTTAGGGGATGAGCAGTTCTTC CASSLGTSGLGDEQFF
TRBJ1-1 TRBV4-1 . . TGCGCCAGCAGCCAAGATAGCCCCCAGTATGGCAGTGGGGCTTTCTTT CASSQDSPQYGSGAFF
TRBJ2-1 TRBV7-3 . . TGTGCCAGCAGCTTAATGTCAGCGGCAACCTACAATGAGCAGTTCTTC CASSLMSAATYNEQFF
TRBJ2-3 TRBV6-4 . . TGTGCCAGCAGTGACTCAGGAGGGGCAGATACGCAGTATTTT CASSDSGGADTQYF
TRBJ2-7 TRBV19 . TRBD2 TGTGCCAGTACCCCCGCGGGAGACGAGCAGTACTTC CASTPAGDEQYF
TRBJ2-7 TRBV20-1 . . TGCAGTGCTAACTGGGGCCTCGACCAATACTTC CSANWGLDQYF
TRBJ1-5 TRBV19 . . TGTGCCAGTATAGAGCAGGGCTGGGATCAGCCCCAGCATTTT CASIEQGWDQPQHF
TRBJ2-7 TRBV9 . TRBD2 TGTGCCAGCAGCGTCGGGACTAGCTACGAGCAGTACTTC CASSVGTSYEQYF
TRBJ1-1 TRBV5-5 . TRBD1 TGTGCCAGCAGCTTGGTGGGGGCAGGGGGCTTCGGCACTGAAGCTTTCTTT CASSLVGAGGFGTEAFF
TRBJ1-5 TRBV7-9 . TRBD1 TGTGCCAGCAGCCCTGGACAGGGACGCAATCAGCCCCAGCATTTT CASSPGQGRNQPQHF
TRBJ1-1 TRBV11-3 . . TGTGCCAGCAGCTTTGGGCAGAGGAACACTGAAGCTTTCTTT CASSFGQRNTEAFF
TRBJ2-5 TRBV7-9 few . TGTGCCAGCAGCCTATCTCACTGGGAGACCCAGTACTTC CASSLSHWETQYF
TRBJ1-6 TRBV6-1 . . TGTGCCAGCAGTGGCCCGGACGGACTACTCTCCTATAATTCACCCCTCCACTTT CASSGPDGLLSYNSPLHF
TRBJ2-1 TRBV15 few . TGTGCCACCAGCAGCGAGGGAGACGCACCGAATGAGCAGTTCTTC CATSSEGDAPNEQFF
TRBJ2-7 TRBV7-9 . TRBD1 TGTGCCAGCAGCCAGGGGGCCCCGAAGACAGGGAAAGACTACGAGCAGTACTTC CASSQGAPKTGKDYEQYF
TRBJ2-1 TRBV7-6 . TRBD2 TGTGCCAGCAGCGCCCGATCTTACCCGGGGACTATGAGAGAGCAGTTCTTC CASSARSYPGTMREQFF
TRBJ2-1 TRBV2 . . TGTGCCAGCAGTGAGGGGCTTTCCTCCTACAATGAGCAGTTCTTC CASSEGLSSYNEQFF
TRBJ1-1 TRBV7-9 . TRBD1 TGTGCCAGCAGCCCGACAGGGGGCATGAACACTGAAGCTTTCTTT CASSPTGGMNTEAFF
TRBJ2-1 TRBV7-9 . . TGTGCCAGCAGCTTATTTGGACGTGGGGCCTATAATGAGCAGTTCTTC CASSLFGRGAYNEQFF
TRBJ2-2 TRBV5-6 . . TGTGCCAGCAGCCGACAGGGAGGTGTCGCCGGGGAGCTGTTTTTT CASSRQGGVAGELFF
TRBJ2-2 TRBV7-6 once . TGTGCCAGCAGTTTTGACGGGGACAACGCGAACACCGGGGAGCTGTTTTTT CASSFDGDNANTGELFF
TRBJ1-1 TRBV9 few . TGTGCCAGCAGCGTAGTCGGGGGGCGAGGTACTGAAGCTTTCTTT CASSVVGGRGTEAFF
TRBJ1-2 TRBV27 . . TGTGCCAGCGGGAGTACCTATGGCTACACCTTC CASGSTYGYTF
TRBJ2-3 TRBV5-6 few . TGTGCCAGCAGCTTGGTGGCGGGGAGCACAGATACGCAGTATTTT CASSLVAGSTDTQYF
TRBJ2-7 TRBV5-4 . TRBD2 TGTGCCAGCAGCTTATCTGGCGGGAGGTACGAGCAGTACTTC CASSLSGGRYEQYF
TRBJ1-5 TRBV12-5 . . TGTGCTAGTGGTTTGGCTACGCCTAATCAGCCCCAGCATTTT CASGLATPNQPQHF
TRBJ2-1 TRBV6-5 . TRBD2 TGTGCCAGCAGGTTCGCGGGGGGGTCCTACAATGAGCAGTTCTTC CASRFAGGSYNEQFF
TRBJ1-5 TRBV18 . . TGTGCCAGCTCACCAGGGGCGGATAGCAATCAGCCCCAGCATTTT CASSPGADSNQPQHF
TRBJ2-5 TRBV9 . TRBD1 TGTGCCAGCAGCGCCTCAGGGGGCTGGGAGACCCAGTACTTC CASSASGGWETQYF
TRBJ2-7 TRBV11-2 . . TGTGCCAGCAGCTTAGTTAGCGTGTACGAGCAGTACTTC CASSLVSVYEQYF
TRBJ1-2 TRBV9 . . TGTGCCAGCAAGTCCGATACCGGGAGCGGCTACACCTTC CASKSDTGSGYTF
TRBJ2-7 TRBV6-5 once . TGTGCCAGCAGTTACTCAGCGTCCGGTTCCCGCGAGCAGTACTTC CASSYSASGSREQYF
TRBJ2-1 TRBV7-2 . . TGTGCCAGCAGACCAGGGGGGACTAGAGACCCAATGCAGTTCTTC CASRPGGTRDPMQFF
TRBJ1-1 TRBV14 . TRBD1 TGTGCCAGCAGCCTTAGGACAGGAAGGAACACTGAAGCTTTCTTT CASSLRTGRNTEAFF
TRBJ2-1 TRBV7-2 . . TGTGCCAGCAGCTTAGTAGCCGGCGGCTCCTACAATGAGCAGTTCTTC CASSLVAGGSYNEQFF
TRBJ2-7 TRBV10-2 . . TGCGCCAGCAGTGAGTCTCAGGGAACCTACGAGCAGTACTTC CASSESQGTYEQYF
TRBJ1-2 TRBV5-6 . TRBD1 TGTGCCAGCAGCTTTGGGACAGCCTATGGCTACACCTTC CASSFGTAYGYTF
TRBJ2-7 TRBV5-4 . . TGTGCCAGCAGCTTGCGGGGGGCATCTGCTTACGAGCAGTACTTC CASSLRGASAYEQYF
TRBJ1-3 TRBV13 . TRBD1 TGTGCCAGCAGCTTAGGGGTGTACGGGACAGGGACATCCTCTGGAAACACCATATATTTT CASSLGVYGTGTSSGNTIYF
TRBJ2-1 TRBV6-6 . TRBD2 TGTGCCAGCAGTTATGGATGGGGGGGTTACTACAATGAGCAGTTCTTC CASSYGWGGYYNEQFF
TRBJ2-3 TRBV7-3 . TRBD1 TGTGCCAGCAGGGCTGCCGGGACAGGGGCCGATACGCAGTATTTT CASRAAGTGADTQYF
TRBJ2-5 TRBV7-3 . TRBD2 TGTGCCAGCAGCTTAAGCCCTCTAGCGGGGGGGCCGGAGACCCAGTACTTC CASSLSPLAGGPETQYF
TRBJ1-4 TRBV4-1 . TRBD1 TGCGCCAGCAGCCAATTGTGGGACAGAAGAGAAAAACTGTTTTTT CASSQLWDRREKLFF